The source of this TCR beta chain is a study of T cell responses to AZD1222 COVID-19 vaccine (dated by TCRdb to 2020 to 2022). Study-wide context: Because spike-specific TCR depth and breadth did not differ between the two schedules, AZD1222 recipients who got a second dose at roughly 4 weeks were pooled with those who got a second dose at roughly 12 weeks. TCR sequencing covered over 230 trial participants: 200 to 220 given two doses of AZD1222 and around 25 given two doses of MenACWY control vaccine. Trial participants were enrolled by age into subgroups of 18-55, 56-69 and 70-plus years, and roughly 160, 29 and 62 TCR-sequenced participants, respectively, were included in these subgroups.

The sample's time point label, decoded: baseline before first vaccination. Vaccinee samples were obtained from the UK trials COV001 and COV002, which included a single-blind randomized controlled phase 2/3 trial of AZD1222 (ChAdOx1 nCoV-19) in healthy adults. For TCRbeta chain sequencing, PBMC samples from trial participants were taken at day 0 and at day 28 after the second dose. This clone was seen a few times. This receptor's antigen is unknown. Base qualities are not provided; no much larger clone lies one nucleotide away. From its cysteine to its phenylalanine, the CDR3 spans 14 amino acids. Of all the DNA, just the CDR3 is kept, 42 bases in frame from base 1. The CDR1 and CDR2 encoded by the germline V gene are MNHEY and SVGEGT. V is clipped by 5 bases and J by 3 bases, and the sequence between their germline boundaries is 12 bases long. The CDR3 regions of human TCRbeta chains were analyzed by immunosequencing. Regarding the original processing steps: Repertoire TCRs were matched against a reference library of SARS-CoV-2-specific TCRs generated with the MIRA antigen-specificity platform. Breadth was defined as the fraction of unique TCRs that were SARS-CoV-2-associated, and depth was defined as the fraction of total T cells that were SARS-CoV-2-associated. Using the MIRA data, every spike-specific TCR was mapped to the spike region that the TCR reacted to and assigned to either a CD4 or a CD8 class. Log10-transformed breadth and depth values were compared by one-way ANOVA with Sidak's multiple comparisons tests. TCRdb stores this immuneACCESS table with in-frame sequences only. Part of the clones is absent; in the studies checked, under half of the shortfall reflects unresolved V genes, and no reason is known for the rest. V, J and clone size reflect that table, while D and trimming were determined from the DNA. The sample records about 130,000 clones, about 89% of which are singletons. Of the sample, 1.5% to 1.8% is held by the ten largest clones.

Study-wide findings and limitations: The whole spike protein was spanned by vaccine-associated CD4 TCRs, and dominant responses were seen in regions 160-218 and 743-854. Most participants were white British and females outnumbered males, and the authors suggested that clonal diversity may have been underestimated. Because no samples from the day 14 peak response were available, repertoires could be characterized only after the peak T cell response. Reportedly, close to half of the unique spike-specific TCRs recognized epitopes lying outside the regions that are mutated in the B.1.351 and B.1.1.7 variants. A significant rise in spike-specific TCR breadth and depth was observed after two AZD1222 doses relative to day 0 and relative to MenACWY recipients. In the small 56-69-year group, the increase in depth fell short of significance, most likely because of low power. Conclusions about previously exposed vaccinees are limited, since just a handful of AZD1222 recipients were seropositive for SARS-CoV-2 at baseline.

The rearrangement combines TRBV6-2 or TRBV6-3 with TRBJ2-3; TRBD2 might be the D gene, on 6 matching bases. The material sequenced was peripheral blood, taken on day 0 of AZD1222 vaccination. The TCR originated in an adult in good health. The encoded CDR3 is CASSGGMQTDTQYF. The nucleotide sequence is given as TGTGCCAGCAGTGGGGGGATGCAAACAGATACGCAGTATTTT.